This T cell receptor beta chain was sequenced during a study of vaccination effects on CD4 cells after COVID-19. Expansion of antigen-specific CD4+ T cells with viral peptide pools was carried out by the ViraFEST assay before sequencing. Following a roughly 9-day culture, CD4+ T cells were purified. Nobody among the vaccine recipients had prior SARS-CoV-2 infection (nucleocapsid antibodies were negative). The CDR3 is 13 residues long. V was pared by 8 bases and J by 4 bases, with 14 bases between. Sequenced by immunoSEQ multiplex PCR; TCRdb stores in-frame clones only, minus some. The sample comprises tens of thousands of clones, around 74% of which are singletons, and 1.5% to 2% rests with the top ten. To note about this clone: Its target is unknown.

This receptor was identified in a human donor who received a COVID-19 vaccine. The material was CD4+ T cells from PBMCs cultured with HCoV-229E spike peptides, obtained before COVID-19 vaccination. This chain connects TRBV12-3 or TRBV12-4 to TRBJ2-5; TRBD1 might be the D (7 bases). Written as DNA, the CDR3 is TGTGCCAGCCGACAGGGAGGAGGAGAGACCCAGTACTTC. Its protein product is CASRQGGGETQYF.